This T cell receptor (beta chain) is drawn from a study of blood T cell repertoires in COVID-19. On the study more broadly: Specimens from acute and convalescent COVID-19 originated in the United States, Italy and Spain. Nucleic acid was either cDNA or gDNA, and it came from T cells, B-cell-depleted T cells, or PBMCs.

Original processing methods: Quantification of nucleated cells was approximated via reference gene primer amplification. Libraries were prepared by immunoSEQ multiplex PCR; TCRdb keeps only in-frame clonotypes and omits some of them. That table supplies the V and J calls and clone size; D and trimming were determined from the DNA. The sample has 150,000 to 200,000 clones, approximately 87% seen once; the top ten hold 3% to 4%. The CDR3 length is 12 residues. Between the trimmed V and J ends, which lost 6 bases and 12 bases, there was a span of 12 bases. The germline CDR1 and CDR2 sequences are MDHEN and SYDVKM.

The sequenced material came from peripheral blood. The receptor comes from a man aged 18 to 30 with active or convalescent COVID-19. V and J are TRBV28 and TRBJ1-6; D is perhaps TRBD1 (5 bases). Written as DNA, the CDR3 is TGTGCCAGCAGACTGCAGGGCAGACCCCTCCACTTT. Translated, it gives CASRLQGRPLHF. The entire variable domain, with the rest obtained from reference TRBV28 and TRBJ1-6, is as follows: DVKVTQSSRYLVKRTGEKVFLECVQDMDHENMFWYRQDPGLGLRLIYFSYDVKMKEKGDIPEGYSVSREKKERFSLILESASTNQTSMYLCASRLQGRPLHFGNGTRLTVT.